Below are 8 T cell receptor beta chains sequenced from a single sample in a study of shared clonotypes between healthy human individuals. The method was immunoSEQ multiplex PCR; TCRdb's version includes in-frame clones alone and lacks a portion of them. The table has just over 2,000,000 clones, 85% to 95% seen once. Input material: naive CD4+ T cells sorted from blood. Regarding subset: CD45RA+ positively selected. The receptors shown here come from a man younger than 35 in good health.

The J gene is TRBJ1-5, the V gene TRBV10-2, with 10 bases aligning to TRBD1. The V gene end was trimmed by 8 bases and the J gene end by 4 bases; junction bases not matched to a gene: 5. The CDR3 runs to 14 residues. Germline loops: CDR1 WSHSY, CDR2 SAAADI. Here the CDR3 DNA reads TGCGCCAGCCGGGACAGGGGCCTAAATCAGCCCCAGCATTTT. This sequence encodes CASRDRGLNQPQHF.

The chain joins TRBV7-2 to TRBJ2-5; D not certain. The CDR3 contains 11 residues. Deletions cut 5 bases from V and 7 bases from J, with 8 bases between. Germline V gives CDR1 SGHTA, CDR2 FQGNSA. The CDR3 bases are TGTGCCAGCAGCGATACGGGGACCCAGTACTTC. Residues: CASSDTGTQYF.

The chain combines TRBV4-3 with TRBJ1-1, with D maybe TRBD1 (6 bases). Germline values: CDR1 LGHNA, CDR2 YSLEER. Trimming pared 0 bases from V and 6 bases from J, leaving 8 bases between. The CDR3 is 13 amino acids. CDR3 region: CASSQEGASEAFF. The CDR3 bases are TGCGCCAGCAGCCAAGAGGGGGCCTCTGAAGCTTTCTTT.

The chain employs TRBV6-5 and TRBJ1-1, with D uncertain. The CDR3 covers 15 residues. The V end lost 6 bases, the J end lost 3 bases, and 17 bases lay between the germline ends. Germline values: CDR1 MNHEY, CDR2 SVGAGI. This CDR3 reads CASSRTSISYTEAFF. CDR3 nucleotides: TGTGCCAGCAGCCGAACCTCTATATCTTACACTGAAGCTTTCTTT.

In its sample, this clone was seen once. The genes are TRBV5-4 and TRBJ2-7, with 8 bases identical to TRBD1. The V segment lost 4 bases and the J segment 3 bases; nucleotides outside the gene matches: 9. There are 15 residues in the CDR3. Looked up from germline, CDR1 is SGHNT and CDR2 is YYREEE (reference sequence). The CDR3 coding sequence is TGTGCCAGCAGCGCGGGGACAGGTGTACGCTACGAGCAGTACTTC. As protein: CASSAGTGVRYEQYF.

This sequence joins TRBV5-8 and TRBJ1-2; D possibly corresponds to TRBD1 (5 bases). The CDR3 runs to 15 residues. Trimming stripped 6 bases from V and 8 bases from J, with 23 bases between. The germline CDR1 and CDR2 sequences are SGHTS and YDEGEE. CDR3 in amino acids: CASTHRLVGGDGYTF. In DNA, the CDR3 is TGTGCCAGCACCCACCGGCTGGTTGGGGGTGACGGCTACACCTTC.

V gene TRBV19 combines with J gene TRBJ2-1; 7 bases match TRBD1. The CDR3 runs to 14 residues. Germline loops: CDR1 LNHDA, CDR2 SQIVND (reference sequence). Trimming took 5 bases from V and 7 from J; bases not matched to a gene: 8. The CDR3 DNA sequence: TGTGCCAGTAGTCCCGGGACAGATTGGAATGAGCAGTTCTTC. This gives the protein CASSPGTDWNEQFF.

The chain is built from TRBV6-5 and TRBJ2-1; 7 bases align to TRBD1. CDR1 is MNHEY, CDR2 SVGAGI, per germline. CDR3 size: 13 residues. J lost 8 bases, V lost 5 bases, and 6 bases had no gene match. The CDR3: CASSRLTGYEQFF. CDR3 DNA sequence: TGTGCCAGCAGTCGCTTGACAGGGTATGAGCAGTTCTTC.